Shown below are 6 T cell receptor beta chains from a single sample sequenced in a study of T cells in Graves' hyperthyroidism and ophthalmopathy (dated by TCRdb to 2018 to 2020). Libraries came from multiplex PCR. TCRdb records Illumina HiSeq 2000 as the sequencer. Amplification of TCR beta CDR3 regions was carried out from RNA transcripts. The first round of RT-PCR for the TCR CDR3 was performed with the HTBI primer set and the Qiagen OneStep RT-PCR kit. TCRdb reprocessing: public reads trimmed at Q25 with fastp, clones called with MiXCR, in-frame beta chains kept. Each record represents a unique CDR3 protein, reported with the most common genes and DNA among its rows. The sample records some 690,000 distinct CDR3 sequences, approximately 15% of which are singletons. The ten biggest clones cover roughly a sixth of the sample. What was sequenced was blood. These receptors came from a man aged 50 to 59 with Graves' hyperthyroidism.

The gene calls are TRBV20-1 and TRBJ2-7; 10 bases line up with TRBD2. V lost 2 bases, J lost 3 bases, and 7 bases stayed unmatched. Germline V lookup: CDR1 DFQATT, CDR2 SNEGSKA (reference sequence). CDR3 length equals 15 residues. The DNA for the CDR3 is TGCAGTGCTAGAAGGACTAGCGGTTGGAACTACGAGCAGTACTTC. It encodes CSARRTSGWNYEQYF.

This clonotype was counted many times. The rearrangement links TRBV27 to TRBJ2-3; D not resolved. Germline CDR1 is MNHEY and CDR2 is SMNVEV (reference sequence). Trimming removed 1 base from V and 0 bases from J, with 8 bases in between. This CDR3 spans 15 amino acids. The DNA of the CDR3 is TGTGCCAGCAGTTTATTGCTTCAGAGCACAGATACGCAGTATTTT. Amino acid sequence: CASSLLLQSTDTQYF.

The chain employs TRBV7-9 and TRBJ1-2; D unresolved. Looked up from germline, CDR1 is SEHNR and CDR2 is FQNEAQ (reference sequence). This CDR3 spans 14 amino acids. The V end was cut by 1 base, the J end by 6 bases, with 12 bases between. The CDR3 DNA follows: TGTGCCAGCAGCTTAGACAGTTCGGCTGATGGCTACACCTTC. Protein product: CASSLDSSADGYTF.

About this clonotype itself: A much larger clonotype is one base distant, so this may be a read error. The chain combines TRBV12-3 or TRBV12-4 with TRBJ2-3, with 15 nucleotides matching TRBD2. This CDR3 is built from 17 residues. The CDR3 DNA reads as TGTGCCAGCGGGGAAACGGGACTAGCGGGAGGTACAGATATGCAGTATTTT. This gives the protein CASGETGLAGGTDMQYF.

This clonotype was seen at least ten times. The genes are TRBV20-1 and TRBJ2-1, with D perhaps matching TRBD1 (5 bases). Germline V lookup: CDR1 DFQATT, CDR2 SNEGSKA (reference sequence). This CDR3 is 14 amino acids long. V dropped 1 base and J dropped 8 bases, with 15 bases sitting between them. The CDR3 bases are TGCAGTGCTAGAGGACAGCCCCTCCACGATGAGCAGTTCTTC. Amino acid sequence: CSARGQPLHDEQFF.

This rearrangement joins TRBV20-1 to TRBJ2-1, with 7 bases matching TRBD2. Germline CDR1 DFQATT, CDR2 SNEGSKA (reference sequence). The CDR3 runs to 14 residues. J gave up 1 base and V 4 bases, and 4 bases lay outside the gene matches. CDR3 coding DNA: TGCAGTGCTAAACGCGGGAGTTCCTACAATGAGCAGTTCTTC. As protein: CSAKRGSSYNEQFF.